The rows below give T cell receptor beta chains drawn from one sample of a study of blood T cell repertoires in COVID-19. Sequencing used immunoSEQ multiplex PCR; TCRdb keeps in-frame clones, though not all of them. This table has over 100,000 clones, 87% appearing once. The source material was peripheral blood. Source of these receptors: a woman aged 50 to 60 with COVID-19, enrolled during active disease. Both conserved end residues are part of each CDR3. D genes are given only for firm matches. The listing skips clone size in some rows; elsewhere it reads once, few, many or a size class.

J	V	size	D	CDR3	DNA
TRBJ1-3	TRBV12-5	few	NA	CASGLVGGQSSGNTIYF	TGTGCTAGTGGTTTGGTAGGCGGACAGAGCTCTGGAAACACCATATATTTT
TRBJ1-1	TRBV7-8	NA	NA	CASSLVSGNTEAFF	TGTGCCAGCAGCTTAGTTTCCGGGAACACTGAAGCTTTCTTT
TRBJ1-2	TRBV3-1/TRBV3-2	many	NA	CASSQTTVKYGYTF	TGTGCCAGCAGCCAGACGACAGTGAAGTATGGCTACACCTTC
TRBJ2-7	TRBV28	NA	TRBD2	CASSFLGRTSGGISYEQYF	TGTGCCAGCAGTTTCCTAGGGAGGACTAGCGGGGGAATATCCTACGAGCAGTACTTC
TRBJ2-3	TRBV5-4	NA	TRBD2	CASSSGLAGADTQYF	TGTGCCAGCAGCTCCGGACTAGCGGGAGCAGATACGCAGTATTTT
TRBJ2-5	TRBV4-1	NA	NA	CASSRPFPRETQYF	TGCGCCAGCAGCCGCCCTTTCCCCAGAGAGACCCAGTACTTC
TRBJ1-1	TRBV10-3	NA	TRBD1	CAISQGGTEAFF	TGTGCCATCAGCCAGGGGGGCACTGAAGCTTTCTTT
TRBJ1-4	TRBV12-3/TRBV12-4	NA	NA	CASRPQGQGKLFF	TGTGCCAGCAGGCCACAAGGGCAGGGAAAACTGTTTTTT
TRBJ2-3	TRBV4-3	NA	TRBD2	CASSQAVAGGAPDTQYF	TGCGCCAGCAGCCAAGCAGTAGCGGGGGGGGCCCCAGATACGCAGTATTTT
TRBJ2-7	TRBV7-6	NA	TRBD2	CASSLEVTSGGTYEQYF	TGTGCCAGCAGCTTAGAGGTTACTAGCGGGGGGACCTACGAGCAGTACTTC
TRBJ2-5	TRBV19	NA	TRBD2	CASSIITSGEETQYF	TGTGCCAGTAGTATTATTACTAGCGGGGAAGAGACCCAGTACTTC
TRBJ2-1	TRBV7-2	NA	NA	CASSLPGRNEQFF	TGTGCCAGCAGCTTACCAGGGAGGAATGAGCAGTTCTTC
TRBJ1-2	TRBV19	medium-sized	NA	CASSTASYGYTF	TGTGCCAGTAGTACAGCGAGTTATGGCTACACCTTC
TRBJ2-7	TRBV3-1/TRBV3-2	NA	TRBD1	CASSPKWDRIYEQYF	TGTGCCAGCAGTCCCAAGTGGGACAGGATTTACGAGCAGTACTTC
TRBJ1-1	TRBV30	NA	NA	CAWSRKQEGTEAFF	TGTGCCTGGAGTCGCAAACAGGAGGGCACTGAAGCTTTCTTT
TRBJ2-3	TRBV13	NA	NA	CASSGSGFPTDTQYF	TGTGCCAGCAGCGGCAGCGGGTTCCCCACAGATACGCAGTATTTT
TRBJ2-7	TRBV3-1/TRBV3-2	NA	TRBD2	CASSQINGGDLSEQYF	TGTGCCAGCAGCCAAATAAACGGGGGGGATCTGAGTGAGCAGTACTTC
TRBJ2-7	TRBV5-6	NA	TRBD1	CASSLAGTGIRGLEQYF	TGTGCCAGCAGCTTGGCCGGGACAGGGATTCGGGGGCTCGAGCAGTACTTC
TRBJ1-2	TRBV6-5	NA	NA	CASSKNRAANYGYTF	TGTGCCAGCAGTAAAAACAGGGCGGCTAACTATGGCTACACCTTC
TRBJ2-7	TRBV11-3	NA	NA	CASSLVGGSSYEQYF	TGTGCCAGCAGCTTAGTTGGAGGGAGCTCCTACGAGCAGTACTTC
TRBJ2-1	TRBV7-9	NA	TRBD1	CASSFDRGPYNEQFF	TGTGCCAGCAGCTTCGACAGGGGACCCTACAATGAGCAGTTCTTC
TRBJ2-3	TRBV6-4	NA	TRBD2	CASSESGAGGTTDTQYF	TGTGCCAGCAGTGAATCCGGAGCGGGGGGGACCACAGATACGCAGTATTTT
TRBJ1-2	TRBV20-1	NA	TRBD1	CSASDRGQGYTF	TGCAGTGCTAGTGACAGGGGGCAAGGCTACACCTTC
TRBJ2-3	TRBV6-6	NA	TRBD2	CASSYGIAGGSDTQYF	TGTGCCAGCAGTTACGGGATAGCGGGGGGGTCGGATACGCAGTATTTT
TRBJ2-5	TRBV4-2	NA	TRBD2	CASSTRTSDPQETQYF	TGTGCCAGCAGCACTAGGACTAGCGACCCCCAAGAGACCCAGTACTTC
TRBJ1-1	TRBV6-6	NA	TRBD1	CASRPHDRGNTEAFF	TGTGCCAGCAGACCTCATGACAGGGGCAACACTGAAGCTTTCTTT
TRBJ2-3	TRBV5-1	NA	NA	CASSLVGGVTDTQYF	TGCGCCAGCAGCTTGGTAGGAGGGGTCACAGATACGCAGTATTTT
TRBJ1-1	TRBV5-6	NA	NA	CASSLDGLGTEAFF	TGTGCCAGCAGCTTGGACGGGTTGGGCACTGAAGCTTTCTTT